This is a list of T cell receptor beta chains from one sample in a study of blood T cell repertoires in COVID-19. The protocol was immunoSEQ multiplex PCR, while the TCRdb copy is restricted to in-frame clones and leaves out a portion. Here the sample spans about 150,000 clones, just under 90% being singletons. Material for sequencing was peripheral blood. Receptors were obtained from a woman in her fifties or sixties with active or convalescent COVID-19. Both conserved end residues are part of each CDR3. D genes are given only for firm matches. Only some rows state a clone size, as once, few, many or a class for expanded clones.

TRBD1	TRBJ1-4	TRBV30	once	CAWSVRGTEGKKLFF	TGTGCCTGGAGTGTACGGGGGACAGAGGGGAAAAAACTGTTTTTT
NA	TRBJ1-2	TRBV29-1	NA	CSVAPHLRVGEGYTF	TGCAGCGTTGCCCCTCATCTTCGGGTAGGCGAGGGCTACACCTTC
TRBD1	TRBJ1-1	TRBV7-9	NA	CASSPRTGKNTEAFF	TGTGCCAGCAGCCCTAGGACAGGAAAGAACACTGAAGCTTTCTTT
TRBD1	TRBJ1-1	TRBV5-1	NA	CASSPGTGGNTEAFF	TGCGCCAGCAGCCCCGGGACAGGGGGCAACACTGAAGCTTTCTTT
NA	TRBJ1-3	TRBV6-5	few	CATQQVPGNTIYF	TGTGCCACCCAACAGGTGCCTGGAAACACCATATATTTT
NA	TRBJ2-1	TRBV18	NA	CASSTPSNEQFF	TGTGCCAGCTCAACCCCCAGCAATGAGCAGTTCTTC
NA	TRBJ2-7	TRBV30	NA	CAWSLVGGYEQYF	TGTGCCTGGAGTTTAGTGGGGGGCTACGAGCAGTACTTC
TRBD1	TRBJ2-7	TRBV27	NA	CASREVTGQSAYEQYF	TGTGCCAGCAGGGAAGTTACGGGACAGTCGGCTTACGAGCAGTACTTC
NA	TRBJ1-1	TRBV6-5	NA	CASSYMAVGTGAFF	TGTGCCAGCAGTTACATGGCTGTGGGGACTGGAGCTTTCTTT
NA	TRBJ2-5	TRBV5-4	once	CASSRGQETQYF	TGTGCCAGCAGCCGGGGCCAAGAGACCCAGTACTTC
NA	TRBJ2-7	TRBV29-1	once	CSVEDPRGTRNEQYF	TGCAGCGTTGAAGATCCGAGAGGGACAAGGAACGAGCAGTACTTC
TRBD1	TRBJ1-1	TRBV23-1	NA	CASSQSPYRGQRDTEAFF	TGCGCCAGCAGTCAATCGCCTTACAGGGGGCAGAGGGACACTGAAGCTTTCTTT
NA	TRBJ2-3	TRBV21-1	NA	CASSKAGREGTDTQYF	TGTGCCAGCAGCAAAGCGGGGCGGGAGGGCACAGATACGCAGTATTTT
TRBD2	TRBJ2-7	TRBV6-5	NA	CASSSSGRFYEQYF	TGTGCCAGCAGTAGTAGCGGGAGGTTCTACGAGCAGTACTTC
NA	TRBJ2-1	TRBV7-2	NA	CASSLDWRSYNEQFF	TGTGCCAGCAGCTTAGACTGGAGGTCCTACAATGAGCAGTTCTTC
TRBD2	TRBJ2-5	TRBV6-2/TRBV6-3	few	CASGHTTSGRVGETQYF	TGTGCCAGCGGCCACACCACTAGCGGGAGAGTGGGAGAGACCCAGTACTTC
NA	TRBJ2-3	TRBV30	NA	CAWNPGADTQYF	TGTGCCTGGAACCCAGGCGCAGATACGCAGTATTTT
TRBD2	TRBJ2-7	TRBV3-1/TRBV3-2	NA	CASSQEGLAGEQYF	TGTGCCAGCAGCCAAGAGGGACTAGCGGGCGAGCAGTACTTC
NA	TRBJ1-1	TRBV10-2	NA	CATLTVNTEAFF	TGCGCCACCCTTACAGTGAACACTGAAGCTTTCTTT
NA	TRBJ2-2	TRBV11-3	NA	CASSPQNTGELFF	TGTGCCAGCAGCCCCCAGAACACCGGGGAGCTGTTTTTT
TRBD1	TRBJ1-1	TRBV12-3/TRBV12-4	NA	CASSRDRGGYAFF	TGTGCCAGCAGTAGGGACAGGGGAGGGTATGCTTTCTTT
TRBD2	TRBJ2-2	TRBV7-3	NA	CASSGLAGTGELFF	TGTGCCAGCAGCGGACTAGCCGGTACCGGGGAGCTGTTTTTT
NA	TRBJ1-1	TRBV11-3	NA	CANDTLADTEAFF	TGTGCCAACGACACACTAGCGGACACTGAAGCTTTCTTT
NA	TRBJ2-7	TRBV6-5	NA	CASGRSIADEQYF	TGTGCCAGCGGGAGAAGTATAGCGGACGAGCAGTACTTC
TRBD1	TRBJ1-2	TRBV25-1	NA	CASSELQGADYGYTF	TGTGCCAGCAGTGAATTACAGGGGGCAGACTATGGCTACACCTTC
NA	TRBJ2-7	TRBV7-9	few	CASSLESSGYSYEQYF	TGTGCCAGCAGCTTAGAGTCCTCGGGATACTCCTACGAGCAGTACTTC
NA	TRBJ2-5	TRBV28	NA	CASSFRGRNKETQYF	TGTGCCAGCAGTTTCAGGGGACGGAATAAAGAGACCCAGTACTTC
TRBD1	TRBJ1-2	TRBV19	NA	CASRYGKAGGDYGYTF	TGTGCCAGTAGGTATGGGAAAGCAGGGGGAGACTATGGCTACACCTTC
NA	TRBJ2-1	TRBV6-6	few	CASSYMGHQFF	TGTGCCAGCAGTTACATGGGACACCAGTTCTTC
TRBD1	TRBJ1-5	TRBV30	NA	CAWSVTGVGQPQHF	TGTGCCTGGAGTGTGACAGGGGTAGGTCAGCCCCAGCATTTT
TRBD1	TRBJ1-4	TRBV29-1	NA	CSVATGGWEKLFF	TGCAGCGTGGCAACAGGGGGCTGGGAAAAACTGTTTTTT
NA	TRBJ1-6	TRBV15	NA	CATSRDLTSSSSPLHF	TGTGCCACCAGCAGAGACTTGACTAGTTCGAGTTCACCCCTCCACTTT
NA	TRBJ2-7	TRBV7-9	NA	CASSLGLGLSYEQYF	TGTGCCAGCAGCTTAGGGTTGGGGCTGTCCTACGAGCAGTACTTC
NA	TRBJ1-1	TRBV12-3/TRBV12-4	few	CASKTGGTEAFF	TGTGCCAGCAAGACCGGGGGGACTGAAGCTTTCTTT
NA	TRBJ1-1	TRBV6-5	NA	CASSYISGREAFF	TGTGCCAGCAGCTATATATCCGGGAGAGAAGCTTTCTTT
NA	TRBJ2-2	TRBV5-1	once	CASSRGDRTTGELFF	TGCGCCAGCAGCCGCGGGGACCGAACCACCGGGGAGCTGTTTTTT
NA	TRBJ1-1	TRBV12-3/TRBV12-4	NA	CASSYRTEAFF	TGTGCCAGCAGCTATCGAACTGAAGCTTTCTTT
NA	TRBJ2-7	TRBV5-5	NA	CASSWGGGKLDTYEQYF	TGTGCCAGCAGCTGGGGGGGCGGAAAGCTGGATACCTACGAGCAGTACTTC
TRBD2	TRBJ2-1	TRBV28	NA	CASSLGLAAAPRQFF	TGTGCCAGCAGTCTGGGACTAGCGGCTGCGCCGCGGCAGTTCTTC
TRBD1	TRBJ2-3	TRBV19	NA	CASSGQGALPDTQYF	TGTGCCAGTAGCGGACAGGGGGCGTTACCAGATACGCAGTATTTT
TRBD1	TRBJ2-7	TRBV18	NA	CASSPPDLSADRVMYEQYF	TGTGCCAGCTCACCACCGGATTTAAGTGCGGACAGGGTCATGTACGAGCAGTACTTC
NA	TRBJ1-1	TRBV4-3	few	CASSLRWGGNTEAFF	TGCGCCAGCAGCCTCCGTTGGGGGGGGAACACTGAAGCTTTCTTT
NA	TRBJ1-5	TRBV7-6	NA	CASSLDGVRVAQPQHF	TGTGCCAGCAGCCTAGATGGCGTGCGGGTAGCTCAGCCCCAGCATTTT
TRBD1	TRBJ1-1	TRBV7-8	NA	CASSSGQSNMNTEAFF	TGTGCCAGCAGCTCGGGACAGAGTAATATGAACACTGAAGCTTTCTTT
NA	TRBJ1-2	TRBV5-1	NA	CASSLRGAGEIYGYTF	TGCGCCAGCAGCTTGAGAGGGGCAGGGGAGATCTATGGCTACACCTTC
NA	TRBJ2-5	TRBV20-1	NA	CSGLNQETQYF	TGCAGTGGACTCAATCAAGAGACCCAGTACTTC